One T cell receptor (beta chain) is described in this entry. What it recognizes is unknown. The data derive from a study of cytomegalovirus exposure and HLA in healthy donors. For the study at large: Across more than 350 genotyped donors, approximately 80% landed in the Caucasian-associated ancestry cluster. Notes on the study in general: The authors assumed roughly uniform sequencing depth across donors for presence/absence analyses. Rare sequences made up most TCRs, while some public TCRs were found in many donors. A later analysis reported that several of the most significant clusters appeared to be linked to common viral pathogens, among them Epstein-Barr virus.

The study ran its PCR with 60 Vbeta and 13 Jbeta primers. Generated by immunoSEQ multiplex PCR, the TCRdb table keeps only in-frame clones and is missing some. Of some 150,000 clones in the sample, 80% to 90% were seen once. The CDR3 length is 16 residues. Germline lookup yields CDR1 MGHRA and CDR2 YSYEKL. V lost 3 bases, J lost 10 bases, and 19 bases lay in between. The chain has TRBV4-1 and TRBJ1-6; D possibly corresponds to TRBD1 (5 bases). The source is a woman between 25 and 40 years old in good health and CMV-seronegative. Sequenced material: PBMCs. The CDR3: CASSHFGQGMRSPLHF. The CDR3 DNA is TGCGCCAGCAGCCACTTCGGTCAGGGTATGAGGTCACCCCTCCACTTT.